This T cell receptor (beta chain) was retrieved from a study of T-cell memory formation after mild COVID-19 (dated by TCRdb to the early 2020s). Study-level background: TCR sequence clusters from the two donors were found to be largely donor specific. The cohort was made up of two young adult volunteers, one female and one male, who were previously healthy. Longitudinal TCRalpha and TCRbeta repertoire sequencing tracked T-cell clones expanding and contracting after mild COVID-19 in two donors. What the authors observed across the whole study: The study covered only a couple of mild cases, and larger cohorts including severe cases with pre-infection samples were considered necessary. The detection of some responding clones in pre-infection memory suggests that pre-existing cross-reactive memory T cells joined the SARS-CoV-2 response. Clones contracting from day 15 to 85 had balanced CD4/CD8 phenotypes, while a second wave expanding from day 15 to 37 was biased towards CD4+. Contracting CD4+ clones turned up mainly in the CM and EM memory subsets, whereas EMRA was where CD8+ clones were enriched. The second-wave clones that peaked on day 37 were not confirmed to be SARS-CoV-2 specific.

Comments on this clonotype: Its target antigen remains unknown. No clone much larger than this one lies a single base away; base qualities are absent.

The germline V gene provides CDR1 MNHEY and CDR2 SVGAGI. Trimmed from V: 6 bases; trimmed from J: 8 bases; junction bases lacking a gene match: 10. Inclusive of the bounding cysteine and phenylalanine, the CDR3 is 14 residues long. CDR3 DNA is the only sequence kept; it has 42 bases, read in frame from the first base. Ficoll-Paque density gradient centrifugation was used to isolate PBMCs. Sequenced on an Illumina NovaSeq 6000. TCRalpha and TCRbeta cDNA libraries were constructed by 5'RACE with constant-segment primers, with sample barcodes and unique molecular identifiers being introduced. RNA was extracted from every sample with Trizol reagent. Library amplification was performed in two PCR steps, and a second sample barcode and Illumina TruSeq adapters were introduced in the second step. Libraries were sequenced on an Illumina NovaSeq with 2 x 150 bp paired-end reads. The source study handled its data this way. Demultiplexing of reads and collapsing into UMI-guided consensus sequences were performed with migec v1.2.7. Using mixcr v2.1.11, UMI consensuses were aligned to TRA and TRB V and J templates and then assembled into clonotypes. Expanded or contracted clonotypes were those called significant by both edgeR and NoisET, with noise models trained on biological replicates. edgeR calls used a false discovery rate-adjusted p below 0.01 and a log2 fold-change threshold of 1. As an exploratory analysis of dynamics, max-normalized trajectories of the 1000 most abundant clonotypes were examined with PCA combined with hierarchical clustering. Separately sequenced CD4+ and CD8+ repertoires were used to assign the CD4 or CD8 phenotype of responding clones. TCRdb reprocessing: public reads trimmed at Q25 with fastp, clones called with MiXCR, in-frame beta chains kept. Each record represents a unique CDR3 protein, reported with the most common genes and DNA among its rows. The V and J calls reflect TCRdb's pipeline rather than the authors' work. The sample records 150,000 to 200,000 distinct CDR3 sequences, roughly 12% of which are singletons. Approximately 3.8% of the sample goes to the ten largest clones.

The V and J segments used are TRBV6-5 and TRBJ2-1, and TRBD1 aligns with 7 junction nucleotides. The receptor's source is a man aged 18-30 years who had mild COVID-19 (a few samples of this study predate the infection). The sample titles of this study are shuffled in the database, so cell type and time point are left out; the donor was told from shared clones. The sequenced sample was PBMCs or a T cell subset sorted from them (not recorded which). The CDR3 region reads CASRTGAASDEQFF. The DNA sequence is as follows: TGTGCCAGCAGAACAGGGGCTGCCTCGGATGAGCAGTTCTTC.